This T cell receptor beta chain was identified during a study of graft-versus-host responses after intestinal transplantation. Sequencing used immunoSEQ multiplex PCR; TCRdb keeps in-frame clones, though not all of them. The repertoire holds about 120,000 clones, with approximately 92% as singletons. The CDR3 sequence is 16 residues long. Germline lookup yields CDR1 KGHSH and CDR2 LQKENI. V gave up 6 bases and J gave up 2 bases, with 16 bases separating them. About this clone itself: As yet, its antigen is unknown.

Sequencing was performed on unstimulated CD4+ T cells sorted from spleen or lymph node cells, taken before intestinal transplant. The chain links TRBV18 to TRBJ2-2; TRBD1 is a possible D gene (5 bases). This receptor was identified in a human donor who received an intestinal transplant. In DNA, the CDR3 is TGTGCCAGCTCCCTAACCCACGACAGCAACACCGGGGAGCTGTTTTTT. Its translation is CASSLTHDSNTGELFF.